Each of the 18 T cell receptor beta chains below was sequenced from the same sample in a study of blood T cell repertoires in COVID-19. Generated by immunoSEQ multiplex PCR, the TCRdb table keeps only in-frame clones and is missing some. The data contain around 33,000 clones, approximately 81% of them singletons. The sequenced material came from peripheral blood. These receptors came from a man older than 75 with acute or convalescent COVID-19.

The J gene is TRBJ1-1, the V gene TRBV19, with D unresolved. The germline V and J ends were trimmed by 1 base and 0 bases, with 9 bases remaining between them. The germline gives CDR1 LNHDA, CDR2 SQIVND (reference sequence). The CDR3 is 15 residues long. CDR3 amino acids: CASSIASGMNTEAFF. The CDR3, as DNA: TGTGCCAGTAGTATAGCATCGGGTATGAACACTGAAGCTTTCTTT.

The V call is TRBV19, the J call TRBJ2-7, with D maybe TRBD1 (6 bases). Trimming cost V 3 bases and J 2 bases, with 11 bases left between them. Germline CDR1 is LNHDA and CDR2 is SQIVND (reference sequence). There are 14 residues in the CDR3. This CDR3 is CASSMEGGAYEQYF. Here the CDR3 DNA reads TGTGCCAGTAGTATGGAAGGGGGTGCCTACGAGCAGTACTTC.

The chain uses TRBV7-2 and TRBJ1-3; no definite D call. Germline CDR1 reads SGHTA; CDR2 reads FQGNSA. Trimming cost V 6 bases and J 0 bases, with 9 bases left between them. The CDR3 runs to 14 residues. Written as DNA, the CDR3 is TGTGCCAGCAGTACAGACATCTCTGGAAACACCATATATTTT. This codes for CASSTDISGNTIYF.

The chain is built from TRBV2 and TRBJ2-7, with D perhaps matching TRBD2 (7 bases). The CDR3 is 14 residues long. The V gene's germline CDR1 is SNHLY and CDR2 FYNNEI. The V end lost 4 bases, the J end lost 4 bases, and 14 bases lay between the germline ends. The CDR3 reads CASSVRAGAYEQYF. DNA for the CDR3: TGTGCCAGCAGTGTGCGGGCGGGGGCTTACGAGCAGTACTTC.

This chain links TRBV7-9 with TRBJ1-2; D unclear. The ends were cut back, 0 bases at V and 8 bases at J, with 7 bases in the middle. The CDR3 totals 12 residues. The germline V gene encodes CDR1 SEHNR and CDR2 FQNEAQ (reference sequence). CDR3 in DNA: TGTGCCAGCAGCTTAGCCGGGTACGGCTACACCTTC. It encodes CASSLAGYGYTF.

The chain combines TRBV19 with TRBJ1-5, with D possibly matching TRBD1 (6 bases). The V and J ends lost 2 bases and 5 bases respectively, with 10 bases between them. Germline V gene sequence: CDR1 LNHDA, CDR2 SQIVND (reference sequence). The CDR3 loop spans 14 amino acids. The CDR3 spells CASSINREDQPQHF. The CDR3 DNA reads TGTGCCAGTAGTATAAACAGGGAAGATCAGCCCCAGCATTTT.

The V gene is TRBV6-4, the J gene TRBJ1-1, with D perhaps TRBD1 (6 bases). Trimming took off 0 bases at V and 5 bases at J, with 16 bases between the two ends. The CDR3 totals 16 residues. Germline V gives CDR1 MRHNA, CDR2 SNTAGT. CDR3 in DNA: TGTGCCAGCAGTGACTCAGCGTCAAAAGGGGGAACTGAAGCTTTCTTT. As protein: CASSDSASKGGTEAFF.

The chain couples TRBV19 to TRBJ1-4; TRBD1 might be the D (6 bases). CDR1 is LNHDA and CDR2 is SQIVND in the germline V gene (reference sequence). Trimming stripped 8 bases from V and 4 bases from J, with 17 bases between. The CDR3 runs to 15 residues. CDR3 sequence (DNA): TGTGCCAGTCGCAGAATCAGGGGAGATAATGAAAAACTGTTTTTT. As protein: CASRRIRGDNEKLFF. The variable domain in full, completed from reference TRBV19 and TRBJ1-4, reads DGGITQSPKYLFRKEGQNVTLSCEQNLNHDAMYWYRQDPGQGLRLIYYSQIVNDFQKGDIAEGYSVSREKKESFPLTVTSAQKNPTAFYLCASRRIRGDNEKLFFGSGTQLSVL.

This clone was seen a handful of times. J is TRBJ1-6 and V is TRBV6-5; TRBD1 is a possible D gene (6 bases). Trimming pared 5 bases from V and 10 bases from J, leaving 18 bases between. The CDR3 loop spans 15 amino acids. Germline loops: CDR1 MNHEY, CDR2 SVGAGI. Written as DNA, the CDR3 is TGTGCCAGCAGTCCCACAGGGACCTCCAGCTCACCCCTCCACTTT. Protein product: CASSPTGTSSSPLHF.

This clone has just a few counts. The V gene is TRBV2, the J gene TRBJ1-6; 8 nucleotides align to TRBD1. CDR3 length equals 14 residues. J lost 7 bases, V lost 2 bases, and 1 base had no gene match. The V gene's germline CDR1 is SNHLY and CDR2 FYNNEI. As DNA, the CDR3 is TGTGCCAGCAGTGAACACAGGGGGAATTCACCCCTCCACTTT. It is translated as CASSEHRGNSPLHF.

The J gene is TRBJ1-1, the V gene TRBV7-3; D is undetermined. This CDR3 has 14 amino acids. V was pared by 2 bases and J by 3 bases, with 10 bases between. Germline CDR1 reads SGHTA; CDR2 reads FQGTGA. CDR3 protein: CASSLYARDTEAFF. The DNA for the CDR3 is TGTGCCAGCAGCTTATACGCCCGAGACACTGAAGCTTTCTTT.

There are a few counts of this clone. This chain uses TRBV7-8 with TRBJ2-1; no clear D. CDR3 length equals 14 residues. CDR1 and CDR2 from the germline V gene are SGHVS and FQNEAQ. Trimming stripped 0 bases from V and 5 bases from J, with 8 bases between. The CDR3 region has the DNA TGTGCCAGCAGCTTAGCAGTCAGTCACAATGAGCAGTTCTTC. It codes for CASSLAVSHNEQFF.

The chain employs TRBV4-1 and TRBJ1-1; TRBD1 matches 8 bases. V was pared by 0 bases and J by 5 bases, with 8 bases of the junction left unmatched. Germline V CDR1 and CDR2: MGHRA, YSYEKL. The CDR3 runs to 16 residues. CDR3 sequence (DNA): TGCGCCAGCAGCCAAGAACTAGGACAGGGACATACTGAAGCTTTCTTT. As protein: CASSQELGQGHTEAFF.

The rearrangement joins TRBV7-2 to TRBJ1-3; TRBD1 is a possible D gene (5 bases). The CDR3 contains 15 residues. CDR1 is SGHTA, CDR2 FQGNSA, per germline. V gave up 5 bases and J gave up 0 bases, with 11 bases separating them. DNA of the CDR3: TGTGCCAGCAGCCTGACAGTGAGCTCTGGAAACACCATATATTTT. Translated: CASSLTVSSGNTIYF.

This chain connects TRBV29-1 to TRBJ1-5; D might be TRBD1 (6 bases). Deletions cut 4 bases from V and 7 bases from J, with 14 bases between. Germline V gives CDR1 SQVTM, CDR2 ANQGSEA. The CDR3 contains 13 residues. CDR3 sequence reads: CSVALTGSQPQHF. CDR3 coding DNA: TGCAGCGTTGCCCTCACAGGGAGCCAGCCCCAGCATTTT. The full variable domain, completed using reference TRBV29-1 and TRBJ1-5, is SAVISQKPSRDICQRGTSLTIQCQVDSQVTMMFWYRQQPGQSLTLIATANQGSEATYESGFVIDKFPISRPNLTFSTLTVSNMSPEDSSIYLCSVALTGSQPQHFGDGTRLSIL.

This sequence joins TRBV4-3 and TRBJ2-5; tentative D call: TRBD1 (6 bases). Germline V gives CDR1 LGHNA, CDR2 YSLEER. The CDR3 runs to 15 residues. The ends were cut back, 0 bases at V and 7 bases at J, with 15 bases in the middle. CDR3 nucleotide sequence: TGCGCCAGCAGCCAAGATTGGCTGGAAGGGGGGACCCAGTACTTC. Translation gives CASSQDWLEGGTQYF.

This chain links TRBV3-1 (or the pseudogene TRBV3-2) with TRBJ2-7; possibly TRBD1 for D (6 bases). The V gene lost 4 bases and the J gene lost 0 bases, with 16 bases spanning the gap. There are 16 residues in the CDR3. Germline V gene sequence: CDR1 LGHDT, CDR2 YNNKEL (reference sequence). CDR3 loop: CASSPTTGKGSYEQYF. CDR3 in DNA: TGTGCCAGCAGCCCCACCACAGGGAAGGGCTCCTACGAGCAGTACTTC.

This chain uses TRBV7-8 with TRBJ2-5; D gene ambiguous. Germline loops: CDR1 SGHVS, CDR2 FQNEAQ. This CDR3 is 10 amino acids long. The germline V and J ends were trimmed by 10 bases and 4 bases, with 7 bases remaining between them. The CDR3 region has the DNA TGTGCCACAGCAGGAGAGACCCAGTACTTC. This codes for CATAGETQYF.